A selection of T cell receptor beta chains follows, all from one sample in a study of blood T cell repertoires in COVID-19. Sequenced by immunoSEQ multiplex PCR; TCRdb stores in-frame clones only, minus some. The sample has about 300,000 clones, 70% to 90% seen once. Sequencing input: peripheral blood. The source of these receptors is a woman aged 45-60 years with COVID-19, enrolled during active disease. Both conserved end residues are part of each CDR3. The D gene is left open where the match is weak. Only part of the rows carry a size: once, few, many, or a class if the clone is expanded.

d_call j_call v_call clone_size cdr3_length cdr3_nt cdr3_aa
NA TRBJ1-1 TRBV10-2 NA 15 TGCGCCAGCAGTGAGTCGGAGAAGAAGAACACTGAAGCTTTCTTT CASSESEKKNTEAFF
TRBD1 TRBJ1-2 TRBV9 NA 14 TGTGCCAGCAGCGTAGGTATGACAGGGAATGGCTACACCTTC CASSVGMTGNGYTF
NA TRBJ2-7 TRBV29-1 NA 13 TGCAGCGTTGATACAGGGGGGGTCTACGAGCAGTACTTC CSVDTGGVYEQYF
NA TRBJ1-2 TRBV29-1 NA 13 TGCAGCGTTGTAGGACAGCCAATCTATGGCTACACCTTC CSVVGQPIYGYTF
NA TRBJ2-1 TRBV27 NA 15 TGTGCCAGCAGTTTGCAAAATGGGCGGGAAGGTGAGCAGTTCTTC CASSLQNGREGEQFF
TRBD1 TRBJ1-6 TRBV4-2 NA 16 TGTGCCAGCAGCCAACCGGACAGGGGGCTTAATTCACCCCTCCACTTT CASSQPDRGLNSPLHF
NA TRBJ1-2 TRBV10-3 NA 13 TGTGCCATCAGTGACGAGGGGGTTCGCGGCTACACCTTC CAISDEGVRGYTF
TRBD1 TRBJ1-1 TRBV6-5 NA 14 TGTGCCAGCCCAAATCCGGGACAGGGTTCTGAAGCTTTCTTT CASPNPGQGSEAFF
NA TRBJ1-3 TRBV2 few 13 TGTGCCAGCAGTCCCTCACGTAGTGGCACCATATATTTT CASSPSRSGTIYF
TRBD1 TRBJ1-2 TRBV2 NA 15 TGTGCCAGCACACCAAGGGGACAGGGGAACTATGGCTACACCTTC CASTPRGQGNYGYTF
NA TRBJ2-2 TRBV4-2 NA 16 TGTGCCAGCAGCCGCTTAGGGGGGGCGAACACCGGGGAGCTGTTTTTT CASSRLGGANTGELFF
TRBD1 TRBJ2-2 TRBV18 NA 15 TGTGCCAGCTCACCACGGACAGGGAGAACCGGGGAGCTGTTTTTT CASSPRTGRTGELFF
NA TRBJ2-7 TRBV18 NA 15 TGTGCCAGCTCACCACCGGAGGGGTATTCCTACGAGCAGTACTTC CASSPPEGYSYEQYF
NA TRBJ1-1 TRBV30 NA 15 TGTGCCTGGTCCCCCTCGGGGGGTCTTAACACTGAAGCTTTCTTT CAWSPSGGLNTEAFF
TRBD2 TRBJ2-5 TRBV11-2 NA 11 TGTGCCAGCAGCCGACTAGCGGGATTGTACTTC CASSRLAGLYF
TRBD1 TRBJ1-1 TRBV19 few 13 TGTGCCAGTAGTGATCACAGGGGAACTGAAGCTTTCTTT CASSDHRGTEAFF
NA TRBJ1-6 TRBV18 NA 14 TGTGCCAGCTCACGCGACAGCCATAATTCACCCCTCCACTTT CASSRDSHNSPLHF
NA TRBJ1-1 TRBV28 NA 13 TGTGCCAGCAGTACCAGGGGAACGGGTGAAGCTTTCTTT CASSTRGTGEAFF
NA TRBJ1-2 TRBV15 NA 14 TGTGCCACCAGCCCCGGCCCACTACCCTATGGCTACACCTTC CATSPGPLPYGYTF
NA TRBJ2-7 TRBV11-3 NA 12 TGTGCCAGCAGCTTAGAAGAGGGAATTAAGTACTTC CASSLEEGIKYF
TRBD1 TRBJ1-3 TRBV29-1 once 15 TGCAGCGTACAACAGGGGGCGCTTACTGGAAACACCATATATTTT CSVQQGALTGNTIYF
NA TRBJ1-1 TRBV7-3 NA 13 TGTGCCAGCAGCCATACGAGGGCCACTGAAGCTTTCTTT CASSHTRATEAFF
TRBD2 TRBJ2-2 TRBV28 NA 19 TGTGCCAGCAGTCTATCCGGACTAGCGGGAACGACAAACACCGGGGAGCTGTTTTTT CASSLSGLAGTTNTGELFF
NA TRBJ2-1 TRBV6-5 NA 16 TGTGCCAGCAGTTACGAGGGAGCGGGCAGCTACAATGAGCAGTTCTTC CASSYEGAGSYNEQFF
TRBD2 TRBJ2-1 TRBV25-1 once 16 TGTGCCAGCAGTGAAGCTAGCGGGTTTTCCTACAATGAGCAGTTCTTC CASSEASGFSYNEQFF
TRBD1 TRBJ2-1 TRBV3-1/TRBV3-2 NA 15 TGTGCCAGCAGCCTAACAGGGGCCTCCTACAATGAGCAGTTCTTC CASSLTGASYNEQFF
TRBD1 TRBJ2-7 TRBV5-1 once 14 TGCGCCAGCAGCTTGGACAGGGGTGTGGACGAGCAGTACTTC CASSLDRGVDEQYF
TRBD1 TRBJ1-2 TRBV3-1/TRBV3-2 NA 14 TGTGCCAGCAGCCCAACCGGGACAGGGTATGGCTACACCTTC CASSPTGTGYGYTF
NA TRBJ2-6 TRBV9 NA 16 TGTGCCAGCAGCGTTAGAGAGGGCTCTGGGGCCAACGTCCTGACTTTC CASSVREGSGANVLTF
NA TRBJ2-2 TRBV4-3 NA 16 TGCGCCAGCAGCCGATACCCCAAGGGAGATACCGGGGAGCTGTTTTTT CASSRYPKGDTGELFF
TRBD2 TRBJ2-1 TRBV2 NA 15 TGTGCCAGCCTTTCTAGCGGGAGCTCCTACAATGAGCAGTTCTTC CASLSSGSSYNEQFF
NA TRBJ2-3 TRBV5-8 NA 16 TGTGCCAGCAGCCGATTCCCCGGGTGGGGCACAGATACGCAGTATTTT CASSRFPGWGTDTQYF
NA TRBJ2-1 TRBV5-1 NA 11 TGCGCCAGCAGTGCAGGGTTATTGCAGTTCTTC CASSAGLLQFF
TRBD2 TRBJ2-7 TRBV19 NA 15 TGTGCCAGTAGTAGGGCGGGAGGGCCGTCGTACGAGCAGTACTTC CASSRAGGPSYEQYF
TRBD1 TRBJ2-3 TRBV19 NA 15 TGTGCCAGTAGTATCCCCGGGACAGGGACAGATACGCAGTATTTT CASSIPGTGTDTQYF
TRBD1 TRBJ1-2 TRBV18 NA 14 TGTGCCAGCTCACGCTACACAGGGGAGGATGGCTACACCTTC CASSRYTGEDGYTF
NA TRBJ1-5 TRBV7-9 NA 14 TGTGCCAGCAGCTTAGCGCGGTTTGGGCAGCCCCAGCATTTT CASSLARFGQPQHF
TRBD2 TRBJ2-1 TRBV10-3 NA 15 TGTGCCATGGGCGGAGCGGGGCCTTTGGGGAATGAGCAGTTCTTC CAMGGAGPLGNEQFF
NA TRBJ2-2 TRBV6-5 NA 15 TGTGCCAGCGCCCTAGTCTCAGGGGGGACCGGGGAGCTGTTTTTT CASALVSGGTGELFF